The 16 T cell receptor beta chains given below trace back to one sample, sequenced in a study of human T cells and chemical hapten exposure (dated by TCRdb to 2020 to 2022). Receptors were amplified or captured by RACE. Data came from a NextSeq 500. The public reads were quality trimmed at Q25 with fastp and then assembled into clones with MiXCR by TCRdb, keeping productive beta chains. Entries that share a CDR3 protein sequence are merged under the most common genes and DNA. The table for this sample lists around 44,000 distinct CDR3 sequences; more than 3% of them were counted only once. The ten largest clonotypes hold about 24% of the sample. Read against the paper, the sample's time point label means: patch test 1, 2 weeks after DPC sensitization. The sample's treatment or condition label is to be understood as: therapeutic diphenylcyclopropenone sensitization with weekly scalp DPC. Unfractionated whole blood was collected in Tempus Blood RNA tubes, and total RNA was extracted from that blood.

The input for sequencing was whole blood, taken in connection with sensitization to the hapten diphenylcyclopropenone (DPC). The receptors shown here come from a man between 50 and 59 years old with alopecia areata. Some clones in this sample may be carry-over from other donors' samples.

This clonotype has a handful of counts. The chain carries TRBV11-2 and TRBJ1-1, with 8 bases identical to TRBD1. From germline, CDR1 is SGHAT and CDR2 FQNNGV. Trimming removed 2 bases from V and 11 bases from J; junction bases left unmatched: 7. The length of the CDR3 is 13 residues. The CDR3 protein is CASSLIKGQVAFF. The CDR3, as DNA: TGTGCCAGCAGCTTAATAAAGGGACAGGTTGCTTTCTTT.

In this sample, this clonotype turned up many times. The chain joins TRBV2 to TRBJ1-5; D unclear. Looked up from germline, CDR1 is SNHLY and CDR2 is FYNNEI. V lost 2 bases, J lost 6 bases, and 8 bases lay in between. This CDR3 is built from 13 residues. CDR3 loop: CASSEWGSQPQHF. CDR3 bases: TGTGCCAGCAGTGAATGGGGATCTCAGCCCCAGCATTTT.

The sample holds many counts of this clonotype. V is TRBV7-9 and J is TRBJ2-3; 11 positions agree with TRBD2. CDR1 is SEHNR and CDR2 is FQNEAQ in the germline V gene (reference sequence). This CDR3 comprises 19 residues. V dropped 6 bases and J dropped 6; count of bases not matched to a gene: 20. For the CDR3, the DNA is TGTGCCAGCAGTCAAGGACTAGCGGGCGCTCAAGCGCACAGGGATACGCAGTATTTT. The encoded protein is CASSQGLAGAQAHRDTQYF.

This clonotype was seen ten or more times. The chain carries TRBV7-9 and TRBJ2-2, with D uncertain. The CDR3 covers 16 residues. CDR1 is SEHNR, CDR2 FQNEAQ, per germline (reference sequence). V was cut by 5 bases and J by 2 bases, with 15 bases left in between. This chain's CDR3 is CASSDPVERNTGELFF. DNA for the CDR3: TGTGCCAGCAGCGATCCCGTCGAGAGAAACACCGGGGAGCTGTTTTTT.

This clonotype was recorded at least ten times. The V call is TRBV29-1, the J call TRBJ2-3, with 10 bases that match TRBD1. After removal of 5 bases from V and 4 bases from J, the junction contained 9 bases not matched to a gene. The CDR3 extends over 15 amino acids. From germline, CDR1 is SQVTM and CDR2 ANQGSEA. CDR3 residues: CSVIVRDRGPDTQYF. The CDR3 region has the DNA TGCAGCGTTATTGTTCGGGACAGGGGACCAGATACGCAGTATTTT.

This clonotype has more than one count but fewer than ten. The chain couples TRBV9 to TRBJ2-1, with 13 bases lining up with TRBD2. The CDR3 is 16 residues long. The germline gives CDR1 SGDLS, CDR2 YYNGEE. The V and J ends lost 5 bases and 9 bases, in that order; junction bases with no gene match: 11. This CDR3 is CASSRGLAGAEGEQFF. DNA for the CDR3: TGTGCCAGCAGTAGAGGACTAGCGGGAGCGGAGGGTGAGCAGTTCTTC.

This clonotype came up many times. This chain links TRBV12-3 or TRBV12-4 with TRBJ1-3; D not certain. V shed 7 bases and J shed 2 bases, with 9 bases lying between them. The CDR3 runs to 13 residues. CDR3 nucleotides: TGTGCCAGCATGGGTGAGACTGGAAACACCATATATTTT. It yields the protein CASMGETGNTIYF.

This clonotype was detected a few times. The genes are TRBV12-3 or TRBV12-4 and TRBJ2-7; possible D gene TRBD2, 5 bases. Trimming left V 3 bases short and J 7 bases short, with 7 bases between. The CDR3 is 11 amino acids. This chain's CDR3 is CASSFGVEQYF. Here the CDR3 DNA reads TGTGCCAGCAGTTTCGGGGTTGAGCAGTACTTC.

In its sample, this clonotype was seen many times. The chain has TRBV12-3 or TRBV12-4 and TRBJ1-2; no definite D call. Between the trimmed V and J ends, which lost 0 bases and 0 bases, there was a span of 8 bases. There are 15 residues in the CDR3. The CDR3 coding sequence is TGTGCCAGCAGTTTAGCGCGCGGGACTAACTATGGCTACACCTTC. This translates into CASSLARGTNYGYTF.

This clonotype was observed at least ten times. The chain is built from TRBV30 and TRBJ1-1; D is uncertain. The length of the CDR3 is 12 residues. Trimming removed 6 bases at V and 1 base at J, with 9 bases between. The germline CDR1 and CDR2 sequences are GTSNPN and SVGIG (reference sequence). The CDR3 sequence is CACHAGNTEAFF. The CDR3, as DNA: TGTGCCTGTCATGCGGGGAACACTGAAGCTTTCTTT.

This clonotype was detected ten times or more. DNA for the CDR3: TGCAGCGTTGGGGGCCCGTCAAATATGGAGCAGTACTTC. Translating gives CSVGGPSNMEQYF. V usage is TRBV29-1 and J usage is TRBJ2-7; D is possibly TRBD1 (5 bases). The CDR3 is made up of 13 amino acids. Per germline, CDR1 SQVTM and CDR2 ANQGSEA. Trimming removed 4 bases from V and 7 bases from J, with 17 bases in between.

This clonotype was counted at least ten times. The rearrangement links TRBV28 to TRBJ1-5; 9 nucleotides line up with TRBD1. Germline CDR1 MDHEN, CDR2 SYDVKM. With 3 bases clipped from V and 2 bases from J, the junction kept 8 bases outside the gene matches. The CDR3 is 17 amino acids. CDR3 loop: CASSFQDRGDRNQPQHF. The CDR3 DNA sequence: TGTGCCAGCAGTTTTCAGGACAGGGGAGATCGCAATCAGCCCCAGCATTTT.

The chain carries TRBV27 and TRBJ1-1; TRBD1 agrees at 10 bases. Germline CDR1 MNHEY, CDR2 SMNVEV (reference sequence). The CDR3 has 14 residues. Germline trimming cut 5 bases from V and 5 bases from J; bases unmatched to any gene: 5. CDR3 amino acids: CASSPGTGVTEAFF. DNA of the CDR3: TGTGCCAGCAGTCCTGGGACAGGGGTAACTGAAGCTTTCTTT.

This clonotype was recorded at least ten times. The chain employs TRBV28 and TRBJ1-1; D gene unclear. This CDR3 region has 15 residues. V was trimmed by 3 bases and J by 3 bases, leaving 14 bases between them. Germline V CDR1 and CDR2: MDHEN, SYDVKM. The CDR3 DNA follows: TGTGCCAGCAGTTTTGAAGTGAGGTATGACACTGAAGCTTTCTTT. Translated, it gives CASSFEVRYDTEAFF.

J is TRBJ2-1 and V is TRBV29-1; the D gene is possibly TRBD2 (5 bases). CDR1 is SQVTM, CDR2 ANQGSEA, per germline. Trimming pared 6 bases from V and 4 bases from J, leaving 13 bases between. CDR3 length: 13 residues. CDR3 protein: CSVVSTGYNEQFF. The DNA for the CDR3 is TGCAGCGTAGTCTCGACGGGATACAATGAGCAGTTCTTC.

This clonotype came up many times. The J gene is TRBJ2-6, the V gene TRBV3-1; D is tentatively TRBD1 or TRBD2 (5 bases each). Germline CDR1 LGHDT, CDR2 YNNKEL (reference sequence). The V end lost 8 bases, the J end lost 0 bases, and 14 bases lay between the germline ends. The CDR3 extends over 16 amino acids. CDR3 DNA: TGTGCCAGCTCCGGGACGGGGAGCTCTGGGGCCAACGTCCTGACTTTC. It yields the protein CASSGTGSSGANVLTF.